This record looks at one T cell receptor beta chain sequence and its context. Antigen unknown. From germline, CDR1 is SGDLS and CDR2 YYNGEE. V was pared by 0 bases and J by 3 bases, with 9 bases of the junction left unmatched. The CDR3 is 17 amino acids. This specimen comes from a study of T cells in localized non-small cell lung cancer. Study-wide findings and caveats: Uninvolved neighboring lung showed the greatest T cell clonality, exceeding tumor. An association was observed between higher blood T cell density and longer overall survival. Owing to sequencing of a solitary tumor region, heterogeneity cannot be discounted. Across samples, adjacent lung featured a median roughly 50 of the top 100 tumor clones.

Sequencing was performed with immunoSEQ multiplex PCR; in TCRdb, only in-frame clones are kept and a portion is missing. This table holds 30,000 to 50,000 clones, 70% to 80% found once. The material sequenced was PBMCs, taken before any cancer treatment. This sequence was found in a woman aged 40 to 75 with stage II squamous cell lung carcinoma. The rearrangement joins TRBV9 to TRBJ2-5; 9 bases map to TRBD2. The CDR3 is CASSVGISGSLEETQYF. CDR3 bases: TGTGCCAGCAGCGTAGGCATTAGCGGGAGTCTCGAAGAGACCCAGTACTTC.